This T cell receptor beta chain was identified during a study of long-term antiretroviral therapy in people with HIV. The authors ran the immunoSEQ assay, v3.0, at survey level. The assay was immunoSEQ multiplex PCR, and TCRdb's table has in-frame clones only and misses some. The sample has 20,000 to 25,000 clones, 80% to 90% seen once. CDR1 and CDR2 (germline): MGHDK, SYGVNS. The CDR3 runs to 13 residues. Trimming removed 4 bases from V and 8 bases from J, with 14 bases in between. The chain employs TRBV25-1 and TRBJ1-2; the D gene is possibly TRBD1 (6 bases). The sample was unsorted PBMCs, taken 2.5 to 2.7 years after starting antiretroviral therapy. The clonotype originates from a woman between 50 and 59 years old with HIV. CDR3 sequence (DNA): TGTGCCAGCAGTGGCAGACAGGTCGTGGGCTACACCTTC. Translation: CASSGRQVVGYTF.